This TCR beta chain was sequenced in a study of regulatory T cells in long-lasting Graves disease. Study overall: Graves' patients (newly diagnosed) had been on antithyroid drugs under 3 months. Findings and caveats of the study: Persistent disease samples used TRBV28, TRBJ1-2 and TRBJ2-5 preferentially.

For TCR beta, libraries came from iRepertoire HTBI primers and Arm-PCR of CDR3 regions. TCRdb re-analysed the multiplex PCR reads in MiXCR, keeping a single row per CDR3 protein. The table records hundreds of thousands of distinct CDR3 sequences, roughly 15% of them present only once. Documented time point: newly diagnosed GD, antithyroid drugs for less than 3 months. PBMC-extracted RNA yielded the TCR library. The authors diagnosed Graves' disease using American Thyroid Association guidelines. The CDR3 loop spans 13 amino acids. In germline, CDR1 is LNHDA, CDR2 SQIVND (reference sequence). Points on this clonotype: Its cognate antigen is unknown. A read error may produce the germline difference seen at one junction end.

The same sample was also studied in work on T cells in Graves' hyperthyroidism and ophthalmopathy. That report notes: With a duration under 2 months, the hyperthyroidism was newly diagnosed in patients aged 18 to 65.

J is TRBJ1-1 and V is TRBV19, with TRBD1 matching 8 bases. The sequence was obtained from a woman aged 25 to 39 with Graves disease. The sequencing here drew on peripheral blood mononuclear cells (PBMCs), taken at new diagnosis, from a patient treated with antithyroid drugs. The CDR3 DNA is TGTGCCACGTGCGACAGGGGAAACACTGGAGCTTTCTTT. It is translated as CATCDRGNTGAFF.